The 23 T cell receptor beta chains below come from one sample, sequenced in a study of CD8 T cells in ankylosing spondylitis. The study, taken as a whole, reports: Made up of eight highly homologous variants, a TCR beta motif appeared characteristic of ankylosing spondylitis blood.

TCRdb redid the calling of the 5' RACE reads with MiXCR, one entry per CDR3 protein. The profile shows around 770,000 distinct CDR3 sequences, around 19% of them singletons. Their target antigens are unknown. Sequencing was carried out using blood, either unsorted or a sorted T cell fraction (not recorded which). The receptors were sampled from a male donor with ankylosing spondylitis.

This clonotype has a handful of counts. The chain joins TRBV5-1 to TRBJ2-3; 14 bases agree with TRBD2. Germline-derived CDR1 and CDR2 are SGHRS and YFSETQ. V trimming: 2 bases; J trimming: 4 bases; junction bases outside the gene matches: 3. CDR3 length equals 16 residues. The CDR3 DNA reads TGCGCCAGCAGCTTCCGACTAGCGGGGGGGCCAGATACGCAGTATTTT. Protein: CASSFRLAGGPDTQYF.

The rearrangement joins TRBV5-1 to TRBJ2-1, with TRBD2 matching 9 bases. CDR1 is SGHRS, CDR2 YFSETQ, per germline. The V segment lost 3 bases and the J segment 7 bases; nucleotides outside the gene matches: 11. The CDR3 runs 16 residues. The chain's CDR3 is CASSSRLGLAGNEQFF. CDR3 in DNA: TGCGCCAGCAGCTCCCGTCTCGGTCTAGCGGGAAATGAGCAGTTCTTC. Full variable domain (outside the CDR3, taken from reference TRBV5-1 and TRBJ2-1): KAGVTQTPRYLIKTRGQQVTLSCSPISGHRSVSWYQQTPGQGLQFLFEYFSETQRNKGNFPGRFSGRQFSNSRSEMNVSTLELGDSALYLCASSSRLGLAGNEQFFGPGTRLTVL.

The gene calls are TRBV7-9 and TRBJ1-2, with a tentative D call TRBD1 (5 bases). The V gene lost 5 bases and the J gene lost 4 bases, with 17 bases spanning the gap. The CDR3 is 15 residues long. CDR1 and CDR2 (germline): SEHNR, FQNEAQ (reference sequence). CDR3 nucleotides: TGTGCCAGCAGCCCCGAATTTGTGGGGCGCTATGGCTACACCTTC. Protein: CASSPEFVGRYGYTF.

About this clonotype itself: This may be a read error, as it is one base from a much larger clone. The chain links TRBV20-1 to TRBJ2-1; TRBD2 agrees at 12 bases. This CDR3 has 12 residues. Trimming cost V 7 bases and J 7 bases; bases outside gene matches: 2. Germline-derived CDR1 and CDR2 are DFQATT and SNEGSKA (reference sequence). CDR3 coding DNA: TGCAGTGGGACTAGCGGGATGAATGAGCAGTTCTTC. It codes for CSGTSGMNEQFF.

In its sample, this clonotype was seen a few times. V is TRBV7-9 and J is TRBJ2-5, with a possible D match to TRBD2 (6 bases). The germline V and J ends were trimmed by 4 bases and 7 bases, with 10 bases remaining between them. CDR1 and CDR2 (germline): SEHNR, FQNEAQ (reference sequence). This CDR3 has 12 residues. CDR3 bases: TGTGCCAGCAGCTCCTATAGCGGGACCCAGTACTTC. It specifies CASSSYSGTQYF.

This chain connects TRBV6-2 or TRBV6-3 to TRBJ2-7; 9 nucleotides line up with TRBD1. Germline loops: CDR1 MNHEY, CDR2 SVGEGT. The CDR3 extends over 14 amino acids. The J segment lost 5 bases and the V segment lost 8 bases, leaving 10 bases of the junction unmatched. CDR3 in amino acids: CASARDREDHEQYF. As DNA, the CDR3 is TGTGCCAGCGCCCGGGACAGGGAAGACCACGAGCAGTACTTC.

The rearrangement joins TRBV6-1 to TRBJ2-5; the D gene is possibly TRBD1 (6 bases). CDR1 and CDR2 from the germline V gene are MNHNS and SASEGT. CDR3 length equals 18 residues. The V and J ends lost 5 bases and 7 bases respectively, with 29 bases between them. The CDR3 is CASSPTPPDRWNRGTQYF. The CDR3 DNA reads as TGTGCCAGCAGTCCGACGCCGCCTGACAGGTGGAACCGTGGGACCCAGTACTTC.

The chain employs TRBV5-6 and TRBJ2-1, with D tentatively TRBD2 (5 bases). The CDR3 contains 12 residues. V was shortened by 1 base and J by 7 bases, with 6 bases between the two germline ends. CDR1 is SGHDT and CDR2 is YYEEEE in the germline V gene. The CDR3 loop is CASSLWENEQFF. CDR3 DNA sequence: TGTGCCAGCAGCTTGTGGGAGAATGAGCAGTTCTTC.

This clonotype turned up a few times. The CDR3 DNA is TGTGCCATCAACGATGGGACTAGTCCAGAGACCCAGTACTTC. Translation: CAINDGTSPETQYF. The chain couples TRBV10-3 to TRBJ2-5; 8 bases match TRBD2. Per germline, CDR1 ENHRY and CDR2 SYGVKD. This CDR3 is built from 14 residues. V shed 7 bases, J shed 4 bases, and the junction held 8 bases outside the gene matches.

This clonotype was found a few times. This chain joins TRBV18 and TRBJ1-1; a weak D match, TRBD1 (6 bases). The V and J ends lost 1 base and 1 base respectively, with 10 bases between them. This CDR3 has 15 residues. In germline, CDR1 is KGHSH, CDR2 LQKENI. The CDR3: CASSPQWGPNTEAFF. CDR3 coding DNA: TGTGCCAGCTCACCACAGTGGGGGCCGAACACTGAAGCTTTCTTT.

The chain couples TRBV20-1 to TRBJ1-3; no clear D. This CDR3 is 13 amino acids long. Germline lookup yields CDR1 DFQATT and CDR2 SNEGSKA (reference sequence). V lost 6 bases and J lost 1, with 10 bases in between. CDR3 loop: CSAQLASGNTIYF. In DNA form, the CDR3 reads TGCAGTGCCCAATTGGCGTCTGGAAACACCATATATTTT.

The rearrangement uses TRBV20-1 and TRBJ1-1; D unresolved. Germline V CDR1 and CDR2: DFQATT, SNEGSKA (reference sequence). Trimming took 6 bases from V and 1 from J, leaving 6 bases between them. The CDR3 covers 11 residues. This CDR3 is CSAASNTEAFF. CDR3 DNA: TGCAGTGCGGCTTCGAACACTGAAGCTTTCTTT.

The chain is built from TRBV7-2 and TRBJ1-2; tentative D call: TRBD1 (5 bases). Germline CDR1 reads SGHTA; CDR2 reads FQGNSA. CDR3 length: 13 residues. Deletions cut 5 bases from V and 8 bases from J, with 15 bases between. The CDR3 here is CASSDSGGVGYTF. The CDR3 DNA sequence: TGTGCCAGCAGCGACAGCGGCGGGGTAGGCTACACCTTC.

This clonotype was seen at least ten times. The CDR3 protein is CASSYVPDGRYEQYF. In nucleotides, the CDR3 is TGTGCCAGCAGTTATGTGCCAGACGGCCGATACGAGCAGTACTTC. This rearrangement joins TRBV6-5 to TRBJ2-7; unclear D gene. CDR1 is MNHEY and CDR2 is SVGAGI in the germline V gene. This CDR3 is built from 15 residues. Trimming removed 3 bases from V and 4 bases from J, with 16 bases in between.

V gene TRBV11-2 combines with J gene TRBJ2-1, with 7 bases that match TRBD1. Trimming cost V 5 bases and J 7 bases; bases outside gene matches: 2. CDR3 length equals 12 residues. Germline values: CDR1 SGHAT, CDR2 FQNNGV. The CDR3: CASSMGQNEQFF. The CDR3 DNA is TGTGCCAGCAGCATGGGACAGAATGAGCAGTTCTTC.

This clonotype was detected a few times. The chain uses TRBV12-3 or TRBV12-4 and TRBJ2-1, with 7 bases that match TRBD2. This CDR3 has 14 amino acids. Trimming at V came to 5 bases and at J to 5 bases, leaving 6 bases not matched to a gene. CDR3 in amino acids: CASSTNRGDNEQFF. The DNA of the CDR3 is TGTGCCAGCAGTACTAATCGGGGGGACAATGAGCAGTTCTTC.

The chain is built from TRBV12-3 or TRBV12-4 and TRBJ1-3; TRBD1 might be the D (6 bases). With 6 bases removed from V and 4 bases from J, the gap between germline ends came to 13 bases. CDR3 size: 14 residues. The CDR3 DNA is TGTGCCAGCAGACTAGGGACATCCGGAAACACCATATATTTT. Translated: CASRLGTSGNTIYF.

This clonotype showed up just a few times. The rearrangement links TRBV12-3 or TRBV12-4 to TRBJ1-1, with D maybe TRBD1 (6 bases). V gave up 6 bases and J gave up 6 bases, with 14 bases separating them. The CDR3 consists of 13 residues. CDR3 in DNA: TGTGCCAGCAGGAATACAGGGCGGCCTGAAGCTTTCTTT. Its protein is CASRNTGRPEAFF.

The V and J genes are TRBV30 and TRBJ1-1, with D maybe TRBD1 (5 bases). This CDR3 contains 13 residues. Germline V CDR1 and CDR2: GTSNPN, SVGIG (reference sequence). Trimming removed 6 bases at V and 5 bases at J, with 16 bases between. The CDR3 DNA reads TGTGCCTGCGCCCAGGGCGGGGGGACTGAAGCTTTCTTT. Its translation is CACAQGGGTEAFF.

This clonotype was seen only a few times. The rearrangement uses TRBV7-2 and TRBJ1-1; 9 bases fit TRBD1. Germline V lookup: CDR1 SGHTA, CDR2 FQGNSA. Losses at the gene ends were 7 bases for V and 0 bases for J; bases not matched to a gene: 12. The CDR3 loop spans 17 amino acids. The CDR3 protein is CASTTPPQGALNTEAFF. The CDR3 DNA is TGTGCCAGCACCACGCCCCCACAGGGGGCCTTGAACACTGAAGCTTTCTTT.

The gene calls are TRBV4-1 and TRBJ1-1, with no clear D. Germline values: CDR1 MGHRA, CDR2 YSYEKL. The CDR3 has 13 residues. V was clipped by 0 bases and J by 4 bases, with 6 bases between them. The CDR3 region is CASSQDAVTEAFF. In DNA, the CDR3 is TGCGCCAGCAGCCAAGATGCCGTCACTGAAGCTTTCTTT.

The sample holds a few counts of this clonotype. The CDR3 DNA sequence: TGTGCCAGCAGCGTAGGACTAGCGGGGGCGCCCTACGTCAACGAGCAGTACTTC. The encoded protein is CASSVGLAGAPYVNEQYF. The chain couples TRBV9 to TRBJ2-7, with 12 bases matching TRBD2. The junction had 12 bases not matched to a gene; V was cut back by 0 bases and J by 5 bases. The CDR3 is 18 residues long. In germline, CDR1 is SGDLS, CDR2 YYNGEE.

The sample holds many counts of this clonotype. The CDR3 reads CASSLRSSSYNEQFF. The CDR3 nucleotides are TGTGCCAGCAGTTTACGCAGTAGCTCCTACAATGAGCAGTTCTTC. The rearrangement uses TRBV12-3 or TRBV12-4 and TRBJ2-1; the D is unclear. Trimming pared 2 bases from V and 0 bases from J, leaving 8 bases between. The CDR3 extends over 15 amino acids.